These T cell receptor beta chains were read from a single sample in a study of shared clonotypes between healthy human individuals. Data came from immunoSEQ multiplex PCR; TCRdb stores just in-frame clones and leaves some out. Seen here are some 1,900,000 clones, 85% to 95% observed once, and the top ten hold 1.2%. The sample taken for sequencing was naive CD8+ T cells sorted from blood. These TCRs come from a man younger than 30 in good health. Both conserved end residues are part of each CDR3. Each record gives: D gene, clone size, J gene, V gene, CDR3 DNA, CDR3 protein. D genes are given only for firm matches. Not all rows give a size; the values are once, few, many and, for expanded clones, a class.

NA	NA	TRBJ2-2	TRBV5-6	TGTGCCAGCAGCTTTGGCAACACCGGGGAGCTGTTTTTT	CASSFGNTGELFF
NA	NA	TRBJ1-6	TRBV27	TGTGCCAGCAGTTTACTTGGGGCGCGTTCTAATTCACCCCTCCACTTT	CASSLLGARSNSPLHF
NA	NA	TRBJ2-3	TRBV6-5	TGTGCCAGCAGTTACTCATCTGAAGACACAGATACGCAGTATTTT	CASSYSSEDTDTQYF
NA	NA	TRBJ2-7	TRBV27	TGTGCCAGCACGCCGGGGGCCGGCGATTCCTACGAGCAGTACTTC	CASTPGAGDSYEQYF
TRBD1	NA	TRBJ2-1	TRBV9	TGTGCCAGCAGCGCCCGACAGGGTTACTTAACTGAGCAGTTCTTC	CASSARQGYLTEQFF
NA	NA	TRBJ1-5	TRBV19	TGTGCCAGTAGTATTGACACGGATACCTATAGCAATCAGCCCCAGCATTTT	CASSIDTDTYSNQPQHF
NA	NA	TRBJ2-5	TRBV6-5	TGTGCCAGCAGTTGGGGGAGTAAGGAGACCCAGTACTTC	CASSWGSKETQYF
NA	NA	TRBJ2-5	TRBV4-1	TGCGCCAGCAGCCTTCGACAGGCCAAAACGGAGACCCAGTACTTC	CASSLRQAKTETQYF
NA	NA	TRBJ1-1	TRBV10-2	TGCGCCAGCAGTGAGGGGTTGAACACTGAAGCTTTCTTT	CASSEGLNTEAFF
NA	NA	TRBJ1-1	TRBV7-9	TGTGCCAGCAGGAAACGGACAGAGTTGAACACTGAAGCTTTCTTT	CASRKRTELNTEAFF
NA	NA	TRBJ1-2	TRBV14	TGTGCCAGCAGCCAAGAATCCGGGACCTCCTATGGCTACACCTTC	CASSQESGTSYGYTF
TRBD1	few	TRBJ1-2	TRBV27	TGTGCCAGCAAAAGGACAGGGGGGGAAGCGTGGGGCTACACCTTC	CASKRTGGEAWGYTF
NA	NA	TRBJ2-5	TRBV7-2	TGTGCCAGCAGCTTAGTCCCTACCGGAGAGACCCAGTACTTC	CASSLVPTGETQYF